The rows below give T cell receptor beta chains drawn from one sample of a study of cytomegalovirus exposure and HLA in healthy donors. TCRdb keeps only in-frame clones here, not all; method: immunoSEQ multiplex PCR. The sample consists of 55,000 to 65,000 clones, 80% to 90% of them appearing once. Sequenced: PBMCs. The receptor set was obtained from a man aged 25-45 years in good health and CMV-seropositive. Each CDR3 is given with its conserved first and last residue. The D gene is left open where the match is weak. Some rows mark clone size as missing; the rest say once, few, many or name a class of expanded clone.

clone_size	v_call	d_call	j_call	cdr3_aa	cdr3_nt
.	TRBV29-1	.	TRBJ1-3	CSVRVLGGNTIYF	TGCAGCGTTAGAGTCCTGGGCGGAAACACCATATATTTT
.	TRBV9	.	TRBJ1-1	CASSVGTEDEAFF	TGTGCCAGCAGCGTAGGGACAGAAGATGAAGCTTTCTTT
.	TRBV10-3	.	TRBJ1-1	CAISLDSSNTEAFF	TGTGCCATCAGTTTGGACAGTTCGAACACTGAAGCTTTCTTT
once	TRBV19	.	TRBJ1-3	CASSPKRGTSRNTIYF	TGTGCCAGTAGTCCGAAAAGGGGGACCAGTCGGAACACCATATATTTT
.	TRBV5-1	.	TRBJ2-5	CASSFGAEETQYF	TGCGCCAGCAGCTTTGGGGCTGAGGAGACCCAGTACTTC
few	TRBV10-3	.	TRBJ2-2	CATGGLETGELFF	TGTGCCACCGGCGGTCTGGAAACCGGGGAGCTGTTTTTT
.	TRBV5-5	TRBD1	TRBJ2-5	CASSLLTGDQTQYF	TGTGCCAGCAGCTTATTAACAGGGGACCAGACCCAGTACTTC
.	TRBV29-1	.	TRBJ2-6	CSVSASGANVLTF	TGCAGCGTTAGCGCCTCTGGGGCCAACGTCCTGACTTTC
.	TRBV9	TRBD2	TRBJ2-5	CASSEGLADQETQYF	TGTGCCAGCAGCGAGGGACTAGCGGACCAAGAGACCCAGTACTTC
.	TRBV6-6	.	TRBJ1-2	CASSLKQVRPFYGYTF	TGTGCCAGCAGTCTCAAACAGGTTCGCCCCTTTTATGGCTACACCTTC
few	TRBV6-5	TRBD2	TRBJ2-7	CASRGLAGGTEQYF	TGTGCCAGCAGAGGACTAGCGGGAGGGACCGAGCAGTACTTC
.	TRBV7-9	.	TRBJ1-3	CASSLARISPTIYF	TGTGCCAGCAGCTTAGCGCGTATAAGTCCCACCATATATTTT
.	TRBV11-3	TRBD1	TRBJ2-5	CASSRRTGGDETQYF	TGTGCCAGCAGTAGGAGGACAGGGGGCGATGAGACCCAGTACTTC
.	TRBV19	.	TRBJ2-7	CASSITLTTYEQYF	TGTGCCAGTAGTATAACCCTGACTACCTACGAGCAGTACTTC
.	TRBV7-6	TRBD2	TRBJ2-3	CASSHSPGGPTDTQYF	TGTGCCAGCAGTCACAGTCCGGGAGGGCCCACAGATACGCAGTATTTT
.	TRBV7-8	TRBD2	TRBJ2-7	CASSFTIAGGDEQYF	TGTGCCAGCAGCTTCACAATAGCGGGTGGAGACGAGCAGTACTTC
.	TRBV19	.	TRBJ2-6	CASSIGLAESGANVLTF	TGTGCCAGTAGTATAGGATTAGCGGAGTCTGGGGCCAACGTCCTGACTTTC